Shown below are 12 T cell receptor beta chains from a single sample sequenced in a study of blood T cell repertoires in COVID-19. Produced via immunoSEQ multiplex PCR; TCRdb's table is partial and in-frame only. This sample has 150,000 to 200,000 clones; 85% to 90% occur once, and the top ten carry about 7%. Sequenced material: peripheral blood. The receptors were sampled from a man aged 45 to 65 with active or convalescent COVID-19.

This rearrangement joins TRBV3-1 (or the pseudogene TRBV3-2) to TRBJ1-1, with D unclear. CDR1 and CDR2 from the germline V gene are LGHDT and YNNKEL (reference sequence). The ends were cut back, 1 base at V and 1 base at J, with 10 bases in the middle. The CDR3 has 15 residues. CDR3 protein: CASSQGRGSNTEAFF. The DNA for the CDR3 is TGTGCCAGCAGCCAAGGACGAGGATCGAACACTGAAGCTTTCTTT.

The V gene is TRBV5-5, the J gene TRBJ2-3; D ambiguous. CDR1 and CDR2 (germline): SGHKS, YYEKEE (reference sequence). There are 13 residues in the CDR3. The germline V and J ends were trimmed by 0 bases and 1 base, with 3 bases remaining between them. Here the CDR3 DNA reads TGTGCCAGCAGCTTGGCAGGCACAGATACGCAGTATTTT. Translating gives CASSLAGTDTQYF.

The V and J genes are TRBV20-1 and TRBJ2-3, with 10 nucleotides matching TRBD2. J was trimmed by 4 bases and V by 3 bases; bases with no gene match: 4. The CDR3 consists of 14 residues. Looked up from germline, CDR1 is DFQATT and CDR2 is SNEGSKA (reference sequence). The CDR3 sequence: CSASLAGGPDTQYF. The DNA of the CDR3 is TGCAGTGCTAGTTTAGCGGGGGGCCCAGATACGCAGTATTTT.

This clone was seen only a few times. The chain combines TRBV18 with TRBJ1-1, with unresolved D. Trimming cost V 3 bases and J 1 base, with 12 bases left between them. This CDR3 spans 15 amino acids. CDR1 and CDR2 from the germline V gene are KGHSH and LQKENI. The CDR3 loop is CASSPNVVANTEAFF. For the CDR3, the DNA is TGTGCCAGCTCACCGAACGTAGTTGCGAACACTGAAGCTTTCTTT. The variable domain in full, completed from reference TRBV18 and TRBJ1-1, reads NAGVMQNPRHLVRRRGQEARLRCSPMKGHSHVYWYRQLPEEGLKFMVYLQKENIIDESGMPKERFSAEFPKEGPSILRIQQVVRGDSAAYFCASSPNVVANTEAFFGQGTRLTVV.

V gene TRBV9 combines with J gene TRBJ2-5; TRBD1 matches at 7 bases. J was trimmed by 5 bases and V by 3 bases; bases with no gene match: 7. The length of the CDR3 is 14 residues. The V gene's germline CDR1 is SGDLS and CDR2 YYNGEE. The CDR3 region has the DNA TGTGCCAGCAGCGGCAGAGGGGGCGCGGAGACCCAGTACTTC. This encodes CASSGRGGAETQYF. The whole variable domain, filled in from reference TRBV9 and TRBJ2-5, reads DSGVTQTPKHLITATGQRVTLRCSPRSGDLSVYWYQQSLDQGLQFLIQYYNGEERAKGNILERFSAQQFPDLHSELNLSSLELGDSALYFCASSGRGGAETQYFGPGTRLLVL.

V gene TRBV20-1 combines with J gene TRBJ1-2; no definite D call. V was pared by 3 bases and J by 3 bases, with 20 bases between. This CDR3 is built from 16 residues. From germline, CDR1 is DFQATT and CDR2 SNEGSKA (reference sequence). Here the CDR3 DNA reads TGCAGTGCTAGTTGGAGAGGTCGAGGGATTCACTATGGCTACACCTTC. It specifies CSASWRGRGIHYGYTF.

The chain recombines TRBV29-1 with TRBJ1-1; TRBD1 matches at 10 bases. The CDR3 totals 12 residues. After removal of 7 bases from V and 4 bases from J, the junction contained 3 bases not matched to a gene. Germline V gene sequence: CDR1 SQVTM, CDR2 ANQGSEA. The CDR3 spells CSAGQGGTEAFF. CDR3 DNA sequence: TGCAGCGCCGGACAGGGGGGCACTGAAGCTTTCTTT.

The rearrangement uses TRBV3-1 (or the pseudogene TRBV3-2) and TRBJ2-2; 7 bases fit TRBD1. The CDR3 length is 13 residues. Germline CDR1 is LGHDT and CDR2 is YNNKEL (reference sequence). V was pared by 7 bases and J by 4 bases, with 3 bases of the junction left unmatched. CDR3 amino acids: CASNPGGTGELFF. The CDR3 DNA follows: TGTGCCAGCAACCCAGGGGGCACCGGGGAGCTGTTTTTT.

V is TRBV9 and J is TRBJ1-1; TRBD1 matches at 10 bases. V lost 2 bases to trimming and J lost 6 bases; unmatched junction nucleotides: 7. The CDR3 contains 15 residues. The germline gives CDR1 SGDLS, CDR2 YYNGEE. CDR3 loop: CASSVRDRGLAEAFF. The CDR3, as DNA: TGTGCCAGCAGCGTGAGAGACAGGGGGCTTGCTGAAGCTTTCTTT.

This rearrangement joins TRBV5-1 to TRBJ2-1; D may be TRBD2 (5 bases). V shed 1 base and J shed 10 bases, with 9 bases lying between them. This CDR3 comprises 12 residues. Per germline, CDR1 SGHRS and CDR2 YFSETQ. CDR3: CASSLFGGEQFF. Here the CDR3 DNA reads TGCGCCAGCAGCTTGTTCGGCGGGGAGCAGTTCTTC.

The rearrangement links TRBV6-6 to TRBJ1-3; D is unclear. Germline assignment: CDR1 MNHNY and CDR2 SVGAGI (reference sequence). The CDR3 covers 15 residues. V lost 2 bases, J lost 0 bases, and 8 bases lay in between. The CDR3 coding sequence is TGTGCCAGCAGTTACCGGGATAGCTCTGGAAACACCATATATTTT. It is translated as CASSYRDSSGNTIYF.

The chain employs TRBV7-2 and TRBJ2-5; 10 positions match TRBD1. The length of the CDR3 is 14 residues. In germline, CDR1 is SGHTA, CDR2 FQGNSA. V gave up 3 bases and J gave up 5 bases; unmatched junction bases: 3. This CDR3 is CASSFDRGHETQYF. CDR3 coding DNA: TGTGCCAGCAGCTTCGACAGGGGGCACGAGACCCAGTACTTC.